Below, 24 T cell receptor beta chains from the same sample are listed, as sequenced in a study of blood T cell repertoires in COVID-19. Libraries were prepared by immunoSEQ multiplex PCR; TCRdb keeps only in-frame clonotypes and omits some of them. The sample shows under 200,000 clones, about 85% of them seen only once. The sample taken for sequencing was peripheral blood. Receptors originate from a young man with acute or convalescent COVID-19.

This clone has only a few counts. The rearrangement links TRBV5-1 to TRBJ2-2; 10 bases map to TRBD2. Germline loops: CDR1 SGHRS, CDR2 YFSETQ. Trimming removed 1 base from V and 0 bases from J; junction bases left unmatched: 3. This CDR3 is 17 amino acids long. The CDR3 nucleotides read TGCGCCAGCAGCTTGTCAGCGGGGGGGGCGAACACCGGGGAGCTGTTTTTT. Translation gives CASSLSAGGANTGELFF.

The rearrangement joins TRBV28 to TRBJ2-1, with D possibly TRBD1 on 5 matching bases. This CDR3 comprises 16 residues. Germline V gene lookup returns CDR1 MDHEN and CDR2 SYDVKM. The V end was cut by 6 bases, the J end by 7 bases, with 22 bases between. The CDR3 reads CASSPARQTWGNEQFF. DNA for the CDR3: TGTGCCAGCAGCCCTGCCAGACAGACATGGGGAAATGAGCAGTTCTTC.

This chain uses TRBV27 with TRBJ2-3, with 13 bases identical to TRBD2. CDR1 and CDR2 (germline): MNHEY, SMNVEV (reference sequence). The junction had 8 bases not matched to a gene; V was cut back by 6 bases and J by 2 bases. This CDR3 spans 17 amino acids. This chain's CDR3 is CASSHRLAGGHTDTQYF. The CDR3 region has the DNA TGTGCCAGCAGCCACCGACTAGCGGGGGGCCACACAGATACGCAGTATTTT.

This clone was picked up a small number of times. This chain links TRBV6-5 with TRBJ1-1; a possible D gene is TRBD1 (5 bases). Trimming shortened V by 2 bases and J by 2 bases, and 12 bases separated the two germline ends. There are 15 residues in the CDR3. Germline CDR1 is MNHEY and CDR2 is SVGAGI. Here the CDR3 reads CASSYGALYNTEAFF. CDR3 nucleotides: TGTGCCAGCAGTTACGGGGCCCTATATAACACTGAAGCTTTCTTT.

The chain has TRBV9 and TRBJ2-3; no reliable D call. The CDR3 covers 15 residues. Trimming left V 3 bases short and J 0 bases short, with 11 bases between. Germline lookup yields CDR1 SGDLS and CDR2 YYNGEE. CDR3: CASSGRMTSTDTQYF. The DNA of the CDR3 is TGTGCCAGCAGCGGACGGATGACTAGCACAGATACGCAGTATTTT.

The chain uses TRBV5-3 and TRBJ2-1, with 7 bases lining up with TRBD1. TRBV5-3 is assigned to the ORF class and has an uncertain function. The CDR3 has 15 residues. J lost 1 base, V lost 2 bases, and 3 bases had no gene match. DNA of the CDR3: TGTGCCAGAAGCTTTAGGGGGCTGTCCTACAATGAGCAGTTCTTC. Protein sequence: CARSFRGLSYNEQFF.

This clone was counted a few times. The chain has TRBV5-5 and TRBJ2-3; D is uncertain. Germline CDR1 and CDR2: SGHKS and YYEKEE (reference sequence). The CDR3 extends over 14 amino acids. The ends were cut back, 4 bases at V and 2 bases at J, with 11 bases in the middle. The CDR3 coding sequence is TGTGCCAGCAGCACTTACCCCGCCACAGATACGCAGTATTTT. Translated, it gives CASSTYPATDTQYF.

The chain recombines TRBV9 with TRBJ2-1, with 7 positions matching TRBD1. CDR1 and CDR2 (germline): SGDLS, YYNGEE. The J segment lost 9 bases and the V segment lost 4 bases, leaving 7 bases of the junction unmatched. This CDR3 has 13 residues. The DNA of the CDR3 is TGTGCCAGCAGCTTGACAGGGAGCGGTGAGCAGTTCTTC. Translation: CASSLTGSGEQFF.

The CDR3 nucleotides read TGTGCCAGCAGCTTGACAGGGGGCGTTCAGGACACTGAAGCTTTCTTT. Encoded protein: CASSLTGGVQDTEAFF. The chain uses TRBV14 and TRBJ1-1, with 10 bases lining up with TRBD1. This CDR3 is built from 16 residues. Germline CDR1 SGHDN, CDR2 FVKESK. Trimming removed 5 bases from V and 3 bases from J; junction bases left unmatched: 9.

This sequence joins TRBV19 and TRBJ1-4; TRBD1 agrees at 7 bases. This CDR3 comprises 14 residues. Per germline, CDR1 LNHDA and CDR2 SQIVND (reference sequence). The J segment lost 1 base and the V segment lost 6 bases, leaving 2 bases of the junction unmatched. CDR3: CASSGTETNEKLFF. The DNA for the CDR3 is TGTGCCAGTAGCGGGACAGAAACTAATGAAAAACTGTTTTTT.

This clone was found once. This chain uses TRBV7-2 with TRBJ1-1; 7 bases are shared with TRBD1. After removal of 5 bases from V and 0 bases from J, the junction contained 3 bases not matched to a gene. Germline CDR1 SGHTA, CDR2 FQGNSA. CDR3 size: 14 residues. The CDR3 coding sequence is TGTGCCAGCAGCCGGGGACAGATGAACACTGAAGCTTTCTTT. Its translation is CASSRGQMNTEAFF.

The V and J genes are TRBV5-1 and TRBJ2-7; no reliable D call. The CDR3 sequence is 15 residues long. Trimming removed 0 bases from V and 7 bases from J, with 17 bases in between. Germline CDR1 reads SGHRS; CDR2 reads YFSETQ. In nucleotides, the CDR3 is TGCGCCAGCAGCTTGGGGGCAACCGCTACTCAGGAGCAGTACTTC. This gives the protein CASSLGATATQEQYF.

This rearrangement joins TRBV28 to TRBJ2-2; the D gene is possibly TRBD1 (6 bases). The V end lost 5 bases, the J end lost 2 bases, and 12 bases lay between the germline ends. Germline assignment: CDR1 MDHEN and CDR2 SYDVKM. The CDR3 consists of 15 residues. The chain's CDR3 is CASSVPGHNTGELFF. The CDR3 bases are TGTGCCAGCAGTGTACCGGGACATAACACCGGGGAGCTGTTTTTT.

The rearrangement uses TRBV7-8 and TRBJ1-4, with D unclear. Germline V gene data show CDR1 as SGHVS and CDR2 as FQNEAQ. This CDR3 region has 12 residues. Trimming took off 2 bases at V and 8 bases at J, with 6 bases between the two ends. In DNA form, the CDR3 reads TGTGCCAGCAGCTTAACCGGGGAAAAACTGTTTTTT. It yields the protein CASSLTGEKLFF.

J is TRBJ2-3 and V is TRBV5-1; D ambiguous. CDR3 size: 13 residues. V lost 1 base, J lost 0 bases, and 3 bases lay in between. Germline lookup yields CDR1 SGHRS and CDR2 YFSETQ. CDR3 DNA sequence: TGCGCCAGCAGCTTGAGCAGCACAGATACGCAGTATTTT. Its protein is CASSLSSTDTQYF.

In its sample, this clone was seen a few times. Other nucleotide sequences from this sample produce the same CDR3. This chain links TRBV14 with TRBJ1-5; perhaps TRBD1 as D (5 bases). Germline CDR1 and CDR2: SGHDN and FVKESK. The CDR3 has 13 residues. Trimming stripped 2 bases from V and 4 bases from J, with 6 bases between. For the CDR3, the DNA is TGTGCCAGCAGCCAATCAGGGAATCAGCCCCAGCATTTT. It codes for CASSQSGNQPQHF.

The CDR3 bases are TGTGCCAGCAGCTTTCGCGTTCTGACAGACTCCTACGAGCAGTACTTC. Its protein is CASSFRVLTDSYEQYF. The chain uses TRBV11-2 and TRBJ2-7; D perhaps matches TRBD1 (5 bases). V was shortened by 3 bases and J by 0 bases, with 15 bases between the two germline ends. Germline CDR1 reads SGHAT; CDR2 reads FQNNGV. The CDR3 is made up of 16 amino acids.

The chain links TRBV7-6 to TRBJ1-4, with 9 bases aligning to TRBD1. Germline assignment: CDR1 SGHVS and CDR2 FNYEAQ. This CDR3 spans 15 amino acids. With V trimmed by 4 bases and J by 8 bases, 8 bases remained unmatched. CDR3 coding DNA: TGTGCCAGCAGCTCTCCACAGGGGGCAGGGGAAAAACTGTTTTTT. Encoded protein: CASSSPQGAGEKLFF.

The CDR3 DNA reads TGTGCCAGCAGTGGGACAGGGGTGAACACTGAAGCTTTCTTT. Translated, it gives CASSGTGVNTEAFF. The chain has TRBV2 and TRBJ1-1, with TRBD1 identical over 9 bases. The V segment lost 4 bases and the J segment 0 bases; nucleotides outside the gene matches: 0. The CDR3 has 14 amino acids. Germline V lookup: CDR1 SNHLY, CDR2 FYNNEI.

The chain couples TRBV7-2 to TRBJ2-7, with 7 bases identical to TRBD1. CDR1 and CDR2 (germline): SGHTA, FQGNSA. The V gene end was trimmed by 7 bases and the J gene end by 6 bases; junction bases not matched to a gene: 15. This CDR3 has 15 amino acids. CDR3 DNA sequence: TGTGCCAGCACCGACAACTTCGGGACAGCCGTCGAGCAGTACTTC. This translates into CASTDNFGTAVEQYF. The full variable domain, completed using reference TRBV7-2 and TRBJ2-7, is GAGVSQSPSNKVTEKGKDVELRCDPISGHTALYWYRQSLGQGLEFLIYFQGNSAPDKSGLPSDRFSAERTGGSVSTLTIQRTQQEDSAVYLCASTDNFGTAVEQYFGPGTRLTVT.

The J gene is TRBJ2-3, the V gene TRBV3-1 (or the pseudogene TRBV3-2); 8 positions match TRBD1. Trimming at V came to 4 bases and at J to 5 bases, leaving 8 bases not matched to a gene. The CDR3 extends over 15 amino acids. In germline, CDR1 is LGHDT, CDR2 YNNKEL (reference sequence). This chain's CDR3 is CASSPTRGHGDTQYF. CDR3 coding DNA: TGTGCCAGCAGCCCCACCAGGGGGCATGGAGATACGCAGTATTTT.

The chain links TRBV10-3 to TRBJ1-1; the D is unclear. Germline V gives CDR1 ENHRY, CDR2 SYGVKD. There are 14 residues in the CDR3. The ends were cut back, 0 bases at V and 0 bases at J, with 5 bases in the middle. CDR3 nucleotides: TGTGCCATCAGTGAGTCCCCCATGAACACTGAAGCTTTCTTT. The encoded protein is CAISESPMNTEAFF.

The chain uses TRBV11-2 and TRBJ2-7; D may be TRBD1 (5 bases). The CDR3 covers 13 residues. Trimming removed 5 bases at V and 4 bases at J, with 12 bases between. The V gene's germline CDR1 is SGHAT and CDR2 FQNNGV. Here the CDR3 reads CASSHQGWYEQYF. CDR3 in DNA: TGTGCCAGCAGCCATCAGGGCTGGTACGAGCAGTACTTC.

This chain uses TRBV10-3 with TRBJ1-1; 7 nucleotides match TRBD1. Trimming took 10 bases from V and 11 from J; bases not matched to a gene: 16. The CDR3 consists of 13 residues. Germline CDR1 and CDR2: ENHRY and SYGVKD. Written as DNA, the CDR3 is TGTGCCACCCGCACGAGACAGGAGGGACAGGCTTTCTTT. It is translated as CATRTRQEGQAFF.